The 3 T cell receptor beta chains reported below all come from one sample, sequenced in a study of shared T cell receptors in the human thymus. The repertoire was sequenced with immunoSEQ multiplex PCR; TCRdb's copy has only in-frame clones and lacks some. The data hold hundreds of thousands of clones, with roughly 88% observed a single time. The same specimen was also included in a second study, on human thymus T cells.

Material: thymocytes. These receptors were taken from a girl under three years old with a congenital heart defect.

The sample holds one count of this clone. The chain couples TRBV4-3 to TRBJ1-2; the match to TRBD1 covers 7 bases. This CDR3 is 16 amino acids long. V gave up 0 bases and J gave up 8 bases; unmatched junction bases: 12. CDR1 and CDR2 from the germline V gene are LGHNA and YSLEER. The CDR3 bases are TGCGCCAGCAGCCAAGACGACAGGGAGGATTTGGGCGGCTACACCTTC. Its translation: CASSQDDREDLGGYTF.

The CDR3 DNA follows: TGTGCCAGCAGCATGATGCCTAGCGGGGCTAGCTCTGGGGCCAACGTCCTGACTTTC. This translates into CASSMMPSGASSGANVLTF. This chain joins TRBV27 and TRBJ2-6; 9 positions agree with TRBD2. CDR3 length: 19 residues. Germline V gene lookup returns CDR1 MNHEY and CDR2 SMNVEV (reference sequence). After removal of 6 bases from V and 0 bases from J, the junction contained 12 bases not matched to a gene. The variable domain in full, with the rest retrieved from reference TRBV27 and TRBJ2-6, is EAQVTQNPRYLITVTGKKLTVTCSQNMNHEYMSWYRQDPGLGLRQIYYSMNVEVTDKGDVPEGYKVSRKEKRNFPLILESPSPNQTSLYFCASSMMPSGASSGANVLTFGAGSRLTVL.

This chain uses TRBV28 with TRBJ2-1, with 13 positions matching TRBD2. Germline CDR1 MDHEN, CDR2 SYDVKM. Trimming cost V 6 bases and J 6 bases; bases outside gene matches: 14. This CDR3 has 18 residues. The CDR3 region has the DNA TGTGCCAGCAGCTCCCCAAGACTAGCGGGGGGCCCATCCAATGAGCAGTTCTTC. This sequence encodes CASSSPRLAGGPSNEQFF.